This T cell receptor (beta chain) was identified during a study of T cells in Graves' hyperthyroidism and ophthalmopathy. This CDR3 region has 14 residues. J lost 5 bases, V lost 5 bases, and 6 bases had no gene match. This clonotype was found many times. Amplification targeted TCR beta CDR3 regions from RNA transcripts. A set of HTBI primers served as the primers for a first-round RT-PCR of the TCR CDR3. TCRdb redid the calling of the multiplex PCR reads with MiXCR, one entry per CDR3 protein. Here the sample spans about 400,000 distinct CDR3 sequences, 15% to 17% being singletons. The sample consisted of blood. The chain uses TRBV12-3 or TRBV12-4 and TRBJ1-2, with 9 bases fitting TRBD1. The clonotype was recovered from a woman aged 18-35 years with Graves' hyperthyroidism that later progressed to Graves' ophthalmopathy. This CDR3 is CASSPTTGGYGYTF. The CDR3, as DNA: TGTGCCAGCAGTCCTACGACAGGGGGTTATGGCTACACCTTC.